These 30 T cell receptor beta chains originate from one sample sequenced in a study of blood T cell repertoires in COVID-19. Sequencing used immunoSEQ multiplex PCR; TCRdb keeps in-frame clones, though not all of them. The repertoire has 35,000 to 45,000 clones, 88% of them found once; the top ten carry over 2%. The source material was peripheral blood. The receptors originated from a human donor in a cohort sampled during active COVID-19.

This chain joins TRBV6-5 and TRBJ1-1, with D perhaps TRBD1 (6 bases). The CDR3 is 14 residues long. Germline CDR1 and CDR2: MNHEY and SVGAGI. Trimming removed 6 bases from V and 6 bases from J, with 17 bases in between. CDR3 nucleotides: TGTGCCAGCAGACTAGTAGGGGGGGTCGCTGAAGCTTTCTTT. It specifies CASRLVGGVAEAFF.

V usage is TRBV25-1 and J usage is TRBJ2-3; TRBD2 matches 12 bases. The junction had 8 bases not matched to a gene; V was cut back by 2 bases and J by 5 bases. The CDR3 has 17 residues. Germline V lookup: CDR1 MGHDK, CDR2 SYGVNS. CDR3 DNA sequence: TGTGCCAGCAGTGAAGGTGGGCTAGCGGGGGGGTTAGATACGCAGTATTTT. This translates into CASSEGGLAGGLDTQYF.

The chain carries TRBV5-1 and TRBJ1-1; D not resolved. From germline, CDR1 is SGHRS and CDR2 YFSETQ. V was trimmed by 4 bases and J by 0 bases, leaving 10 bases between them. The CDR3 totals 14 residues. CDR3 amino acids: CASSVTGMNTEAFF. CDR3 bases: TGCGCCAGCAGCGTAACCGGGATGAACACTGAAGCTTTCTTT.

The V call is TRBV27, the J call TRBJ2-1; D is unresolved. CDR1 MNHEY and CDR2 SMNVEV come from the germline V gene (reference sequence). The CDR3 consists of 16 residues. V was clipped by 2 bases and J by 0 bases, with 11 bases between them. The CDR3 DNA reads TGTGCCAGCAGTTTAGGGTCTTCAGGCTCCTACAATGAGCAGTTCTTC. Protein product: CASSLGSSGSYNEQFF.

This clone was recorded once. The V and J genes are TRBV7-3 and TRBJ1-3, with 12 positions matching TRBD2. The DNA end lines up better with TRBJ2-2; the J call may be wrong. The length of the CDR3 is 17 residues. Germline V CDR1 and CDR2: SGHTA, FQGTGA. The CDR3: CASSPRLAGANTGELFF. The CDR3 DNA is TGTGCCAGCAGCCCTCGACTAGCGGGGGCGAACACCGGGGAGCTGTTTTTT.

The rearrangement joins TRBV30 to TRBJ2-7; tentative D call: TRBD2 (6 bases). V shed 7 bases and J shed 2 bases, with 12 bases lying between them. The germline gives CDR1 GTSNPN, CDR2 SVGIG (reference sequence). CDR3 length equals 12 residues. CDR3 in DNA: TGTGCCTTGGGACTCGGTCCCTACGAGCAGTACTTC. As protein: CALGLGPYEQYF.

This clone was counted only a few times. Distinct nucleotide sequences in the sample also encode this CDR3. The genes are TRBV19 and TRBJ2-7; 10 bases map to TRBD1. The J segment lost 2 bases and the V segment lost 8 bases, leaving 6 bases of the junction unmatched. The CDR3 extends over 14 amino acids. Germline V CDR1 and CDR2: LNHDA, SQIVND (reference sequence). CDR3 sequence (DNA): TGTGCCAGTGCCACGGGACAGGGGCCCTACGAGCAGTACTTC. This codes for CASATGQGPYEQYF.

In this sample, this clone turned up a few times. The genes are TRBV10-1 and TRBJ1-4; D is possibly TRBD1 (6 bases). The CDR3 spans 9 residues. Trimming left V 6 bases short and J 16 bases short, with 9 bases between. The germline CDR1 and CDR2 sequences are WNHNN and SYGVQD (reference sequence). For the CDR3, the DNA is TGCGCCAGCAGGGACAGCGCGTTTTTT. This encodes CASRDSAFF.

The chain combines TRBV19 with TRBJ1-1; no reliable D call. Germline V gene data show CDR1 as LNHDA and CDR2 as SQIVND (reference sequence). V was shortened by 5 bases and J by 1 base, with 5 bases between the two germline ends. The CDR3 is made up of 12 amino acids. The CDR3 here is CASSRENTEAFF. The CDR3 DNA reads TGTGCCAGTAGTCGGGAGAACACTGAAGCTTTCTTT.

The J gene is TRBJ1-6, the V gene TRBV5-6; 7 positions match TRBD1. J lost 10 bases, V lost 4 bases, and 11 bases had no gene match. The CDR3 is made up of 15 amino acids. The germline V gene has CDR1 SGHDT and CDR2 YYEEEE. The CDR3 loop is CASSITRTGESPLHF. The CDR3 nucleotides are TGTGCCAGCAGCATCACACGGACAGGTGAGTCACCCCTCCACTTT.

The chain employs TRBV29-1 and TRBJ2-7; 7 bases are shared with TRBD1. CDR3 length equals 14 residues. The V gene's germline CDR1 is SQVTM and CDR2 ANQGSEA. J gave up 2 bases and V 0 bases, and 4 bases lay outside the gene matches. The CDR3 protein is CSVEDKGQTYEQYF. The CDR3 DNA reads as TGCAGCGTTGAAGATAAGGGACAGACCTACGAGCAGTACTTC.

The V and J genes are TRBV27 and TRBJ2-7; 9 nucleotides agree with TRBD1. CDR1 MNHEY and CDR2 SMNVEV come from the germline V gene (reference sequence). The J segment lost 0 bases and the V segment lost 4 bases, leaving 1 base of the junction unmatched. The CDR3 has 14 residues. The CDR3 region is CASSWDRDSYEQYF. CDR3 nucleotide sequence: TGTGCCAGCAGTTGGGACAGGGACTCCTACGAGCAGTACTTC.

V usage is TRBV19 and J usage is TRBJ2-7; 7 bases are shared with TRBD1. Germline lookup yields CDR1 LNHDA and CDR2 SQIVND (reference sequence). The CDR3 consists of 15 residues. Trimming took 6 bases from V and 0 from J; bases not matched to a gene: 8. CDR3 loop: CASSVLQGPSYEQYF. CDR3 DNA sequence: TGTGCCAGTAGCGTATTACAGGGGCCCTCCTACGAGCAGTACTTC.

V gene TRBV7-2 combines with J gene TRBJ1-4; D may be TRBD1 (6 bases). Between the trimmed V and J ends, which lost 5 bases and 7 bases, there was a span of 11 bases. CDR1 is SGHTA and CDR2 is FQGNSA in the germline V gene. The CDR3 has 13 residues. The CDR3 spells CASSGRRGEKLFF. The CDR3 region has the DNA TGTGCCAGCAGCGGGCGCAGGGGTGAAAAACTGTTTTTT.

V and J are TRBV3-1 (or the pseudogene TRBV3-2) and TRBJ2-5, with 7 positions matching TRBD2. V shed 1 base and J 3 bases; nucleotides not matched to a gene: 5. This CDR3 spans 15 amino acids. CDR1 and CDR2 from the germline V gene are LGHDT and YNNKEL (reference sequence). The CDR3 DNA sequence: TGTGCCAGCAGCCAAGTTGGCCTAGCGGAAGAGACCCAGTACTTC. This gives the protein CASSQVGLAEETQYF.

The gene calls are TRBV18 and TRBJ1-2; no reliable D call. Germline V gives CDR1 KGHSH, CDR2 LQKENI. This CDR3 comprises 14 residues. V was shortened by 1 base and J by 3 bases, with 9 bases between the two germline ends. The CDR3 bases are TGTGCCAGCTCACCACGGGAGGGCGACTATGGCTACACCTTC. Amino acid sequence: CASSPREGDYGYTF.

The V call is TRBV6-1, the J call TRBJ1-5; D unclear. Germline CDR1 and CDR2: MNHNS and SASEGT. The CDR3 consists of 15 residues. V lost 2 bases and J 7 bases, leaving 15 bases between the germline ends. In DNA form, the CDR3 reads TGTGCCAGCAGTGAAACTCCGGCGACGGGACAGCCCCAGCATTTT. The encoded protein is CASSETPATGQPQHF.

The gene calls are TRBV6-5 and TRBJ2-1; possible D gene TRBD1, 6 bases. With 2 bases removed from V and 8 bases from J, the gap between germline ends came to 13 bases. In germline, CDR1 is MNHEY, CDR2 SVGAGI. This CDR3 comprises 14 residues. The CDR3 region has the DNA TGTGCCAGCAGTTACGACACAGGGACGTATGAGCAGTTCTTC. It specifies CASSYDTGTYEQFF.

The chain is built from TRBV5-1 and TRBJ2-5; D is perhaps TRBD2 (6 bases). The germline V gene has CDR1 SGHRS and CDR2 YFSETQ. V dropped 1 base and J dropped 1 base, with 8 bases sitting between them. The CDR3 extends over 14 amino acids. The CDR3 loop is CASSLLGGQETQYF. The CDR3 DNA reads TGCGCCAGCAGCTTGTTGGGGGGCCAAGAGACCCAGTACTTC.

The gene calls are TRBV2 and TRBJ1-1; D not certain. V lost 4 bases and J lost 7, with 7 bases in between. The germline gives CDR1 SNHLY, CDR2 FYNNEI. CDR3 length: 11 amino acids. CDR3 protein: CASSGPVEAFF. CDR3 DNA sequence: TGTGCCAGCAGTGGCCCGGTTGAAGCTTTCTTT.

The rearrangement links TRBV2 to TRBJ2-2; 8 nucleotides line up with TRBD2. Germline V CDR1 and CDR2: SNHLY, FYNNEI. This CDR3 comprises 16 residues. J was trimmed by 0 bases and V by 6 bases; bases with no gene match: 6. This CDR3 reads CASSLGLAPNTGELFF. DNA for the CDR3: TGTGCCAGCAGCCTAGGACTAGCACCGAACACCGGGGAGCTGTTTTTT.

The CDR3 coding sequence is TGTGCCAGCAGTTGGGGGGGTGCAACTAATGAAAAACTGTTTTTT. Translation gives CASSWGGATNEKLFF. This chain connects TRBV27 to TRBJ1-4, with D maybe TRBD1 (5 bases). Germline assignment: CDR1 MNHEY and CDR2 SMNVEV (reference sequence). V gave up 4 bases and J gave up 0 bases, with 9 bases separating them. The CDR3 spans 15 residues.

This clone was observed a handful of times. The rearrangement links TRBV2 to TRBJ2-7; tentative D call: TRBD2 (5 bases). This CDR3 has 11 amino acids. Germline loops: CDR1 SNHLY, CDR2 FYNNEI. Trimming took 7 bases from V and 3 from J, leaving 7 bases between them. The CDR3 nucleotides are TGTGCCAGCACGGGGTTCTACGAGCAGTACTTC. Its translation: CASTGFYEQYF. Drawing the rest from reference TRBV2 and TRBJ2-7, the complete variable domain is EPEVTQTPSHQVTQMGQEVILRCVPISNHLYFYWYRQILGQKVEFLVSFYNNEISEKSEIFDDQFSVERPDGSNFTLKIRSTKLEDSAMYFCASTGFYEQYFGPGTRLTVT.

The V and J genes are TRBV2 and TRBJ1-1, with TRBD1 matching 9 bases. The germline V gene has CDR1 SNHLY and CDR2 FYNNEI. This CDR3 contains 12 residues. Trimming removed 7 bases from V and 10 bases from J; junction bases left unmatched: 7. CDR3 bases: TGTGCCAGCACCTTAGACAGGGGGGTAGCTTTCTTT. Its protein is CASTLDRGVAFF.

The chain links TRBV5-4 to TRBJ2-1; 7 nucleotides align to TRBD1. The junction had 5 bases not matched to a gene; V was cut back by 3 bases and J by 2 bases. The germline gives CDR1 SGHNT, CDR2 YYREEE (reference sequence). This CDR3 has 15 residues. The CDR3 DNA follows: TGTGCCAGCAGCTACCCCGACAGGGCCTACAATGAGCAGTTCTTC. Its protein product is CASSYPDRAYNEQFF. Complete variable domain (other parts from reference TRBV5-4 and TRBJ2-1): ETGVTQSPTHLIKTRGQQVTLRCSSQSGHNTVSWYQQALGQGPQFIFQYYREEENGRGNFPPRFSGLQFPNYSSELNVNALELDDSALYLCASSYPDRAYNEQFFGPGTRLTVL.

The chain employs TRBV5-6 and TRBJ1-1, with 7 bases that match TRBD1. The ends lost 4 bases at V and 14 bases at J; junction bases unmatched: 8. CDR3 size: 11 residues. CDR1 is SGHDT, CDR2 YYEEEE, per germline. The CDR3: CASSAGTAPFF. The CDR3 DNA reads as TGTGCCAGCAGCGCCGGGACAGCTCCCTTCTTT.

The chain uses TRBV28 and TRBJ1-4, with D possibly matching TRBD1 (6 bases). The CDR3 is 14 residues long. Per germline, CDR1 MDHEN and CDR2 SYDVKM. Trimming pared 7 bases from V and 7 bases from J, leaving 16 bases between. The CDR3, as DNA: TGTGCCAGCACCTCGGGAAGGGGGAGTGAAAAACTGTTTTTT. Its protein is CASTSGRGSEKLFF.

The J gene is TRBJ2-1, the V gene TRBV9; D is perhaps TRBD1 (6 bases). Germline CDR1 is SGDLS and CDR2 is YYNGEE. The CDR3 covers 15 residues. V was trimmed by 4 bases and J by 0 bases, leaving 11 bases between them. The CDR3 DNA follows: TGTGCCAGCAGCCAGACCAGGGGCTCCTACAATGAGCAGTTCTTC. Its translation: CASSQTRGSYNEQFF.

This clone was counted only a few times. V and J are TRBV27 and TRBJ1-2; 8 bases are shared with TRBD1. Looked up from germline, CDR1 is MNHEY and CDR2 is SMNVEV (reference sequence). V was clipped by 6 bases and J by 3 bases; unmatched bases: 3. The CDR3 runs to 13 residues. DNA for the CDR3: TGTGCCAGCAGCCAGGACAGGGACTATGGCTACACCTTC. Protein sequence: CASSQDRDYGYTF.

The J gene is TRBJ1-4, the V gene TRBV10-2, with a possible D match to TRBD1 (5 bases). The ends were cut back, 6 bases at V and 7 bases at J, with 21 bases in the middle. The CDR3 runs 16 residues. Germline CDR1 WSHSY, CDR2 SAAADI. The CDR3 loop reads CASRGISVGTGEKLFF. In nucleotides, the CDR3 is TGCGCCAGCAGAGGAATTTCGGTGGGCACAGGTGAAAAACTGTTTTTT.